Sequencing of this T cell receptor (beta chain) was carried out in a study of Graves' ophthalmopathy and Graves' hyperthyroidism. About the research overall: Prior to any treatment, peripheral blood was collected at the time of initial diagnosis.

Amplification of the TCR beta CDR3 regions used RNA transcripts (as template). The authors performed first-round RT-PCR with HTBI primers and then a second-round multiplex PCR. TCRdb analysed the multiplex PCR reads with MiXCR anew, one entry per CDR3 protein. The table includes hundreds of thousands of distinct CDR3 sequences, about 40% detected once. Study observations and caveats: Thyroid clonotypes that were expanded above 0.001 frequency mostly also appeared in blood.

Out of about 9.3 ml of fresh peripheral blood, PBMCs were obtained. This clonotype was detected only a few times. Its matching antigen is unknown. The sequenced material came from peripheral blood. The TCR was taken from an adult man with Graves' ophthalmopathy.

In DNA, the CDR3 is TGCAGTAGTCGGTACGGAAACACTGAAGCTTTCTTT. It encodes CSSRYGNTEAFF. The rearrangement joins TRBV20-1 to TRBJ1-1; D call uncertain. This CDR3 region has 12 residues. Trimming took 8 bases from V and 2 from J, leaving 12 bases between them. The germline V gene encodes CDR1 DFQATT and CDR2 SNEGSKA (reference sequence).